The TCR beta chain under discussion was sequenced for a study of Graves' ophthalmopathy and Graves' hyperthyroidism. Findings and limits, study-wide: Blood repertoires reportedly contained most expanded thyroid clonotypes above 0.001 frequency. The model reached 65% to 71% sensitivity and about 73% specificity for predicting ophthalmopathy progression. For separating ophthalmopathy from stable hyperthyroidism, a 13-signature model gave about 90% sensitivity and approximately 80% specificity.

What supplied the PBMCs was approximately 10 ml of fresh peripheral blood. This CDR3 is built from 15 residues. V dropped 1 base and J dropped 3; count of bases not matched to a gene: 6. RNA served as the template for amplifying TCR beta CDR3 regions. The workflow started with a first-round RT-PCR run with HTBI primers and then moved on to a second-round multiplex PCR. TCRdb itself ran the multiplex PCR reads through MiXCR, one entry per CDR3 protein. The sample lists hundreds of thousands of distinct CDR3 sequences, about two fifths occurring once. Ten or more counts support this clonotype. The antigen is undetermined.

Sequencing was carried out using peripheral blood. The TCR was taken from an adult man with Graves' ophthalmopathy. The chain uses TRBV12-3 or TRBV12-4 and TRBJ2-7; TRBD2 matches at 7 bases. CDR3 sequence: CASSLGVGGNYEQYF. The CDR3 DNA reads as TGTGCCAGCAGTTTAGGGGTGGGGGGGAACTACGAGCAGTACTTC.